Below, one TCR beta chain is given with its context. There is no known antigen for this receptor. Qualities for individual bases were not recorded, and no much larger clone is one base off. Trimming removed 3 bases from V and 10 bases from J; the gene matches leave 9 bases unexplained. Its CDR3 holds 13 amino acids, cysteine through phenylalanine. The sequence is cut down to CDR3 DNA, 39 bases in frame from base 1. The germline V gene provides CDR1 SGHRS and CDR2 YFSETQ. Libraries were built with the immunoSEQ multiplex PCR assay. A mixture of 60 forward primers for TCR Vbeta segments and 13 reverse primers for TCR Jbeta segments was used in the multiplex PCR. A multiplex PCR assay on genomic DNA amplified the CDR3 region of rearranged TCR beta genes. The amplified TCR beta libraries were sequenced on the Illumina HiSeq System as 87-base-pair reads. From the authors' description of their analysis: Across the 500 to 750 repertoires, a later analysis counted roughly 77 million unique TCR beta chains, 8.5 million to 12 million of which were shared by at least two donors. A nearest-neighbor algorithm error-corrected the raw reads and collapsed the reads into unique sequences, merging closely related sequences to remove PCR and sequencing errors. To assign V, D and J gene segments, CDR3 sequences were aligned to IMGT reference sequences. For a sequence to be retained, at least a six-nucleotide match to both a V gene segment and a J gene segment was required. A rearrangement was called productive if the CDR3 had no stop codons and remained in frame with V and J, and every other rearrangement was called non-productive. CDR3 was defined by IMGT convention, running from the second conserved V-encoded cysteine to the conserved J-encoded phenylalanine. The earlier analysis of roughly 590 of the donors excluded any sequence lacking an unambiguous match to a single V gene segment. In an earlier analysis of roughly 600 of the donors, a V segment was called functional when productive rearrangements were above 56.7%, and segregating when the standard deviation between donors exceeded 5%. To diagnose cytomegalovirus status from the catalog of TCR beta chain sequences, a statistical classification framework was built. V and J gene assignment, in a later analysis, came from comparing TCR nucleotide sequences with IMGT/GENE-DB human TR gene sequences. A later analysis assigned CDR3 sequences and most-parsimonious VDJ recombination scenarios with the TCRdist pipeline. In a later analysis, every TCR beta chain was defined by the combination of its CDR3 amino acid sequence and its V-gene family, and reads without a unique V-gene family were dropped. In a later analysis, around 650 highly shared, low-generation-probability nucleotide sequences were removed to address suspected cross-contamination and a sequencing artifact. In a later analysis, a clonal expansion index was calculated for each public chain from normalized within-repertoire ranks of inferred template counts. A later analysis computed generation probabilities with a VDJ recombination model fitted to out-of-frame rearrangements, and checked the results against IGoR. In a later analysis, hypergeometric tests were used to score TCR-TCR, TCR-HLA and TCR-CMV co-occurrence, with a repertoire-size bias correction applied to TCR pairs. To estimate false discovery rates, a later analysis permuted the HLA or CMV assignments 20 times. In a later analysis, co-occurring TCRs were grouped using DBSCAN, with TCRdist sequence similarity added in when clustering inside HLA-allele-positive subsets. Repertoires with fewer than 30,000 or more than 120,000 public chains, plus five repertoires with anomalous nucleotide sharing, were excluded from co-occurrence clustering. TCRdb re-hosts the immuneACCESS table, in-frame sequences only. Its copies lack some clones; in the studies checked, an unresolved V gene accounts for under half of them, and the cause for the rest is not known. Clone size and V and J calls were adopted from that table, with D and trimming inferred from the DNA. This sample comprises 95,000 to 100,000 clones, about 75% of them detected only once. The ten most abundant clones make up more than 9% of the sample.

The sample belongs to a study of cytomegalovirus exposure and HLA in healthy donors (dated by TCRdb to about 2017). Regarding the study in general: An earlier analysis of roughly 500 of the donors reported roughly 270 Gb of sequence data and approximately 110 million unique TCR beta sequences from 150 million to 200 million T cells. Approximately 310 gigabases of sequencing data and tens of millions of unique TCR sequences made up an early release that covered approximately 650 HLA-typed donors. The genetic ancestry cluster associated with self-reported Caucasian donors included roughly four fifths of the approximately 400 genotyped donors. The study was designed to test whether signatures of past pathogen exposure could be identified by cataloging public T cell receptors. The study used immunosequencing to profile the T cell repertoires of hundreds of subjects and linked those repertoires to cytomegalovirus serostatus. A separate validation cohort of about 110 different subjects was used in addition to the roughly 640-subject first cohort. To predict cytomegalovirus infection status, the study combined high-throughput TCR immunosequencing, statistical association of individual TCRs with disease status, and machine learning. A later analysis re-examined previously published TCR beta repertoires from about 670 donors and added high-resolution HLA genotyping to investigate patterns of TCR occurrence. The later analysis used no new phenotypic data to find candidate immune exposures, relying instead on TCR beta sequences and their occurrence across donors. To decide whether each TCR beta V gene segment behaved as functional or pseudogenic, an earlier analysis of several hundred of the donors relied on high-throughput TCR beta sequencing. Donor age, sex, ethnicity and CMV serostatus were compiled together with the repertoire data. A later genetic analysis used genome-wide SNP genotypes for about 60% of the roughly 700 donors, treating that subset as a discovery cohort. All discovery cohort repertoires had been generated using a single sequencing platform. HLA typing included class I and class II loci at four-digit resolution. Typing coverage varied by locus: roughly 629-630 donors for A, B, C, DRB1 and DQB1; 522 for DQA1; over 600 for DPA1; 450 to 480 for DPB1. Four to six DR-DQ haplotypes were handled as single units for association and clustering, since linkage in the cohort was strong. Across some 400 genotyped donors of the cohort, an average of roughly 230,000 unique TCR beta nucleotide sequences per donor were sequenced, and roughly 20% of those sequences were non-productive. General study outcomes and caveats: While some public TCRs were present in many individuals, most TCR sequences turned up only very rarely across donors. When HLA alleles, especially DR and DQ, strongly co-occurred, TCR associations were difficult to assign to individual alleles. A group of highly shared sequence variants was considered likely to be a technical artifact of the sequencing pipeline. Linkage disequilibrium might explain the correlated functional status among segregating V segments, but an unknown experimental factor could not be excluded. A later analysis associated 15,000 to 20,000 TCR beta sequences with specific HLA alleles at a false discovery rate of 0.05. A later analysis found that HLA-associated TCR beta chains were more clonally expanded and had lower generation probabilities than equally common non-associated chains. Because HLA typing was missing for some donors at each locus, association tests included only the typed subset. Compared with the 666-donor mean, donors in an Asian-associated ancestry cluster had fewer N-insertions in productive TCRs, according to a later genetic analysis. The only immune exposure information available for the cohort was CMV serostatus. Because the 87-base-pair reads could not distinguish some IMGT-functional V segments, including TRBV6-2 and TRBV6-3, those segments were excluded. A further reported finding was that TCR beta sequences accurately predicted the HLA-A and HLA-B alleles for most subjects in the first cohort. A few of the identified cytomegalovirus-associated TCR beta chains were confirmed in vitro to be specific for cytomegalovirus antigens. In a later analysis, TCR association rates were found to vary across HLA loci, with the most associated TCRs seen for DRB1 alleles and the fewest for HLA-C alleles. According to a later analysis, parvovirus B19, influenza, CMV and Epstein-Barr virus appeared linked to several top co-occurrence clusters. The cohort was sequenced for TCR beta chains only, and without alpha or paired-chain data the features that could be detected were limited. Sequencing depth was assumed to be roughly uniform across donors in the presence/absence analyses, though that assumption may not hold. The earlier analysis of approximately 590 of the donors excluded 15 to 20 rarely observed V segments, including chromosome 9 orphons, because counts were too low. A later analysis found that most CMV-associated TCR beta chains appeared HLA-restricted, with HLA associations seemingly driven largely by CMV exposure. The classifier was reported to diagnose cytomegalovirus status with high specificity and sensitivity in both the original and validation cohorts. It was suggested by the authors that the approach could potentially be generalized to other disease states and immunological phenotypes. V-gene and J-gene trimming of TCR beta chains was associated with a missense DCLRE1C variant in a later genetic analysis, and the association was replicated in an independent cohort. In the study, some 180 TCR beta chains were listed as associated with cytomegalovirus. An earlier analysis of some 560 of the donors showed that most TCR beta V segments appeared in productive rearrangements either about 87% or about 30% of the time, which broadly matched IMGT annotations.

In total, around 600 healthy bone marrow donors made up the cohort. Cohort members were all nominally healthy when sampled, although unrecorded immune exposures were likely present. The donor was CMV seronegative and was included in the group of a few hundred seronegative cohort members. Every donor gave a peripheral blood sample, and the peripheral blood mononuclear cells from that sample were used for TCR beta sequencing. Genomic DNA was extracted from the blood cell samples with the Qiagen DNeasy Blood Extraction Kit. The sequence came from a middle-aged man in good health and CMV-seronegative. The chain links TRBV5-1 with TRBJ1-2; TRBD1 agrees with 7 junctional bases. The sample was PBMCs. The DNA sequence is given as TGCGCCAGCAGCTCGTCCGGGACAGACAACTACACCTTC. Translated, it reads CASSSSGTDNYTF.